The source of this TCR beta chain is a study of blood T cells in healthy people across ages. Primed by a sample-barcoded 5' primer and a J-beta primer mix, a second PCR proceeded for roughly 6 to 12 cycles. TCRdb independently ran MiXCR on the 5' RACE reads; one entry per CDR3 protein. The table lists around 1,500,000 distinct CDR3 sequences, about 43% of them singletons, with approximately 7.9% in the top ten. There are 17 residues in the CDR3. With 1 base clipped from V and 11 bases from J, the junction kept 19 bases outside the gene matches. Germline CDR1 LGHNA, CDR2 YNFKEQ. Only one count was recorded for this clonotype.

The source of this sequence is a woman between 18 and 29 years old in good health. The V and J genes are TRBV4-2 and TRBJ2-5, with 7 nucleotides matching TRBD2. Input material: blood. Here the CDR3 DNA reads TGTGCCAGCAGCCAAGTCTACGGCGGGGGATCCTACAATGAGCAGTACTTC. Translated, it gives CASSQVYGGGSYNEQYF.